One sample yielded the 19 T cell receptor beta chains listed below, sequenced in a study of blood T cell repertoires in COVID-19. Using immunoSEQ multiplex PCR, the repertoire was profiled, and TCRdb retains in-frame clones only, with some absent. This sample has approximately 40,000 clones, with 91% found just once. Sequenced input: peripheral blood. These receptor sequences come from a woman aged 80 or older with acute or convalescent COVID-19.

This chain uses TRBV29-1 with TRBJ1-2, with 8 bases matching TRBD1. Trimming removed 3 bases from V and 5 bases from J; junction bases left unmatched: 11. Germline-derived CDR1 and CDR2 are SQVTM and ANQGSEA. There are 15 residues in the CDR3. The CDR3 sequence is CSVDVWAGGAYGYTF. CDR3 DNA: TGCAGCGTTGATGTTTGGGCAGGGGGCGCGTATGGCTACACCTTC.

The V and J genes are TRBV2 and TRBJ2-5; D perhaps matches TRBD1 (6 bases). The CDR3 runs 12 residues. Germline V CDR1 and CDR2: SNHLY, FYNNEI. V dropped 6 bases and J dropped 1 base, with 6 bases sitting between them. CDR3 sequence: CASRGGQETQYF. CDR3 coding DNA: TGTGCCAGCAGAGGGGGCCAAGAGACCCAGTACTTC.

This clone was recorded once. This chain connects TRBV6-5 to TRBJ2-5; D gene ambiguous. V lost 5 bases and J 5 bases, leaving 9 bases between the germline ends. The CDR3 sequence is 12 residues long. The germline CDR1 and CDR2 sequences are MNHEY and SVGAGI. The CDR3: CASSTSGETQYF. CDR3 nucleotides: TGTGCCAGCAGTACCTCCGGGGAGACCCAGTACTTC.

The chain employs TRBV30 and TRBJ2-1; D uncertain. Germline V CDR1 and CDR2: GTSNPN, SVGIG (reference sequence). V lost 4 bases and J 7 bases, leaving 8 bases between the germline ends. The CDR3 sequence is 11 residues long. The CDR3 protein is CAWNNRNEQFF. The CDR3 nucleotides are TGTGCCTGGAACAACCGAAATGAGCAGTTCTTC.

The J gene is TRBJ1-2, the V gene TRBV29-1, with a possible D match to TRBD1 (5 bases). Trimming removed 2 bases from V and 8 bases from J, with 12 bases in between. Germline-derived CDR1 and CDR2 are SQVTM and ANQGSEA. The length of the CDR3 is 12 residues. The CDR3 here is CSVEQGSRGYTF. The CDR3 region has the DNA TGCAGCGTTGAACAGGGATCCAGAGGCTACACCTTC.

This chain links TRBV18 with TRBJ1-2; D remains ambiguous. With 5 bases removed from V and 0 bases from J, the gap between germline ends came to 16 bases. The CDR3 runs to 16 residues. Germline lookup yields CDR1 KGHSH and CDR2 LQKENI. The CDR3 coding sequence is TGTGCCAGCTCAACAACAACGGGGTCCGCTAACTATGGCTACACCTTC. Its protein is CASSTTTGSANYGYTF.

This clone was picked up a small number of times. The chain couples TRBV18 to TRBJ1-2, with D possibly TRBD1 on 5 matching bases. V dropped 3 bases and J dropped 5 bases, with 19 bases sitting between them. The CDR3 is 16 amino acids. CDR1 is KGHSH, CDR2 LQKENI, per germline. The CDR3 DNA is TGTGCCAGCTCACCCTCCGGCGGCCAGGGAGGTTATGGCTACACCTTC. It encodes CASSPSGGQGGYGYTF.

The chain employs TRBV9 and TRBJ2-1, with D perhaps matching TRBD2 (6 bases). Germline V lookup: CDR1 SGDLS, CDR2 YYNGEE. V shed 0 bases and J shed 8 bases, with 12 bases lying between them. The CDR3 is 14 amino acids. CDR3 sequence (DNA): TGTGCCAGCAGCGTAGCTGGGTGGGGGGATGAGCAGTTCTTC. It yields the protein CASSVAGWGDEQFF. The full variable domain, rest sourced from reference TRBV9 and TRBJ2-1, is DSGVTQTPKHLITATGQRVTLRCSPRSGDLSVYWYQQSLDQGLQFLIQYYNGEERAKGNILERFSAQQFPDLHSELNLSSLELGDSALYFCASSVAGWGDEQFFGPGTRLTVL.

This clone was observed a single time. The chain has TRBV5-6 and TRBJ1-1; 7 bases fit TRBD1. Germline V gene sequence: CDR1 SGHDT, CDR2 YYEEEE. Trimming took 4 bases from V and 1 from J; bases not matched to a gene: 7. The CDR3 covers 15 residues. The CDR3 here is CASSPRQGRNTEAFF. For the CDR3, the DNA is TGTGCCAGCAGCCCCAGACAGGGTCGGAACACTGAAGCTTTCTTT.

The chain combines TRBV7-9 with TRBJ1-2; 7 bases are shared with TRBD1. CDR1 is SEHNR, CDR2 FQNEAQ, per germline (reference sequence). The CDR3 covers 15 residues. Trimming cost V 3 bases and J 5 bases; bases outside gene matches: 9. The CDR3 bases are TGTGCCAGCAGCTTCTTCCGGGACAGTTCTTATGGCTACACCTTC. This sequence encodes CASSFFRDSSYGYTF.

The chain links TRBV28 to TRBJ2-6; 8 bases align to TRBD1. The CDR3 length is 17 residues. CDR1 and CDR2 from the germline V gene are MDHEN and SYDVKM. J gave up 0 bases and V 8 bases, and 9 bases lay outside the gene matches. The CDR3 DNA reads as TGTGCCAGCTTCTCCGGGACAGGCCCCTCTGGGGCCAACGTCCTGACTTTC. It specifies CASFSGTGPSGANVLTF.

The rearrangement links TRBV10-3 to TRBJ2-7, with TRBD2 matching over 11 bases. The CDR3 runs 16 residues. Germline V gene sequence: CDR1 ENHRY, CDR2 SYGVKD. The ends lost 0 bases at V and 7 bases at J; junction bases unmatched: 8. The CDR3 reads CAISESVSGGAGEQYF. The CDR3 bases are TGTGCCATCAGTGAGTCGGTTAGCGGGGGGGCGGGAGAGCAGTACTTC.

This clone was seen a few times. The J gene is TRBJ1-2, the V gene TRBV3-1 (or the pseudogene TRBV3-2); D remains ambiguous. V lost 4 bases and J lost 3, with 21 bases in between. This CDR3 is built from 17 residues. Germline V CDR1 and CDR2: LGHDT, YNNKEL (reference sequence). CDR3 DNA sequence: TGTGCCAGCAGCCCATCCGGACTGCTTCGGGCTCACTATGGCTACACCTTC. Its protein is CASSPSGLLRAHYGYTF.

This clone was observed a single time. This chain connects TRBV2 to TRBJ2-5, with D unclear. V gave up 6 bases and J gave up 4 bases, with 3 bases separating them. The germline V gene encodes CDR1 SNHLY and CDR2 FYNNEI. This CDR3 comprises 10 residues. The CDR3: CASSVETQYF. The CDR3, as DNA: TGTGCCAGCAGCGTAGAGACCCAGTACTTC.

This clone was seen once. The rearrangement uses TRBV18 and TRBJ1-4; the D is unclear. The CDR3 sequence is 13 residues long. V dropped 0 bases and J dropped 8 bases, with 7 bases sitting between them. Germline CDR1 is KGHSH and CDR2 is LQKENI. The CDR3 DNA is TGTGCCAGCTCACCACCGGCATCGGAAAAACTGTTTTTT. Translated: CASSPPASEKLFF.

The chain has TRBV5-4 and TRBJ2-2, with D possibly matching TRBD1 (6 bases). The germline V gene has CDR1 SGHNT and CDR2 YYREEE (reference sequence). The CDR3 consists of 15 residues. Trimming pared 7 bases from V and 2 bases from J, leaving 15 bases between. The CDR3 loop reads CASHKDRFNTGELFF. The CDR3 coding sequence is TGTGCCAGCCATAAGGACAGATTTAACACCGGGGAGCTGTTTTTT.

V usage is TRBV5-1 and J usage is TRBJ1-4; 7 bases fit TRBD1. This CDR3 has 13 residues. Trimming cost V 4 bases and J 10 bases; bases outside gene matches: 7. Germline-derived CDR1 and CDR2 are SGHRS and YFSETQ. The chain's CDR3 is CASSADREGKLFF. The CDR3 DNA sequence: TGCGCCAGCAGCGCTGACAGGGAAGGAAAACTGTTTTTT.

The CDR3 region has the DNA TGTGCCAGCAGCCGGACAGGGAACTCTGGGGCCAACGTCCTGACTTTC. Its translation: CASSRTGNSGANVLTF. The chain recombines TRBV5-6 with TRBJ2-6, with 8 positions matching TRBD1. CDR3 length equals 16 residues. Germline V gene lookup returns CDR1 SGHDT and CDR2 YYEEEE. The V and J ends lost 4 bases and 0 bases, in that order; junction bases with no gene match: 3.

The chain combines TRBV5-4 with TRBJ2-1; 8 nucleotides align to TRBD2. CDR3 length equals 14 residues. The J segment lost 10 bases and the V segment lost 3 bases, leaving 9 bases of the junction unmatched. The V gene's germline CDR1 is SGHNT and CDR2 YYREEE (reference sequence). CDR3 coding DNA: TGTGCCAGCAGCTCCCCGGGAGGGGTACGCGAGCAGTTCTTC. Translation: CASSSPGGVREQFF. The complete variable domain, with remaining parts taken from reference TRBV5-4 and TRBJ2-1, reads ETGVTQSPTHLIKTRGQQVTLRCSSQSGHNTVSWYQQALGQGPQFIFQYYREEENGRGNFPPRFSGLQFPNYSSELNVNALELDDSALYLCASSSPGGVREQFFGPGTRLTVL.